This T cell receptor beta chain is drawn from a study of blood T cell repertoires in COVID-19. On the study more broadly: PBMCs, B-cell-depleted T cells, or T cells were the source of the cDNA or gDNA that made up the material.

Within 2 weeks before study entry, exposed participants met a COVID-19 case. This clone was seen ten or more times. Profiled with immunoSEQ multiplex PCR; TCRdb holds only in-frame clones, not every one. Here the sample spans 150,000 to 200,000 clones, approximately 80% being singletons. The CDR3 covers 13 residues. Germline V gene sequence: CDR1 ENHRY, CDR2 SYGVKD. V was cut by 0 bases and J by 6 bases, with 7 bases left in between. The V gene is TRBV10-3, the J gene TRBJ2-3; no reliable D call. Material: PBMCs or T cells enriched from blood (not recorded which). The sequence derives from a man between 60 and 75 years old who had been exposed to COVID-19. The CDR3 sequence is CAISESMGDTQYF. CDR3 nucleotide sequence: TGTGCCATCAGTGAGTCGATGGGCGATACGCAGTATTTT.